This is a list of T cell receptor beta chains from one sample in a study of T cell responses to AZD1222 COVID-19 vaccine. The protocol was immunoSEQ multiplex PCR, while the TCRdb copy is restricted to in-frame clones and leaves out a portion. The repertoire consists of about 140,000 clones, with over 90% occurring once and the leading ten covering more than 0.85%. The source was peripheral blood, collected on day 0 of MenACWY control vaccination. The receptors derive from an adult in good health. Each CDR3 is given with its conserved first and last residue. D genes are given only for firm matches. Clone size is not always given. Where it is, it says once, few, many or a class for expanded clones.

cdr3_length clone_size j_call v_call d_call cdr3_nt cdr3_aa
16 . TRBJ1-3 TRBV19 . TGTGCCAGTAGTATATCCCCGACTAACTCTGGAAACACCATATATTTT CASSISPTNSGNTIYF
17 . TRBJ2-5 TRBV30 TRBD1 TGTGCCTGGAGCGGGGAGACAGGGGGCGTTAGATGGGAGACCCAGTACTTC CAWSGETGGVRWETQYF
14 . TRBJ1-1 TRBV28 . TGTGCCAGCTTGAGTGGGGCTTTGAACACTGAAGCTTTCTTT CASLSGALNTEAFF
15 . TRBJ1-1 TRBV19 . TGTGCCAGTAGTATAGTCGGCAGGAAGAACACTGAAGCTTTCTTT CASSIVGRKNTEAFF
15 . TRBJ1-1 TRBV4-3 TRBD1 TGCGCCAGCAGCCATCGACAGGGGGCGAACACTGAAGCTTTCTTT CASSHRQGANTEAFF
13 once TRBJ1-1 TRBV5-1 . TGCGCCAGCAGGGCGGGGGCCAACACTGAAGCTTTCTTT CASRAGANTEAFF
14 . TRBJ1-1 TRBV5-1 . TGCGCCAGCAGCTTCAGCGGGGTGAACACTGAAGCTTTCTTT CASSFSGVNTEAFF
15 . TRBJ1-3 TRBV5-4 . TGTGCCAGTCGAGCCGGGGGGGAAGCTGGAAACACCATATATTTT CASRAGGEAGNTIYF
14 . TRBJ1-2 TRBV7-3 TRBD1 TGTGCCAGCAGCTTATATGACAGGGGGGAAGGCTACACCTTC CASSLYDRGEGYTF
16 . TRBJ1-1 TRBV18 . TGTGCCAGCTCACCCATGGTGGGGGCGCAGGACACTGAAGCTTTCTTT CASSPMVGAQDTEAFF
15 . TRBJ2-2 TRBV27 . TGTGCCAGCAGGGCCGGGGTCGGAGGGGCCGGGGAGCTGTTTTTT CASRAGVGGAGELFF
14 . TRBJ1-1 TRBV7-3 . TGTGCCAGCAGCTTACGGGGTGTTGGCACTGAAGCTTTCTTT CASSLRGVGTEAFF
14 . TRBJ1-1 TRBV7-9 TRBD1 TGTGCCAGCAGCCGAAGACAGGGAGTGACTGAAGCTTTCTTT CASSRRQGVTEAFF
14 . TRBJ1-3 TRBV6-5 . TGTGCCAGCAGTTACGGACAGCACGGAAACACCATATATTTT CASSYGQHGNTIYF
13 . TRBJ2-5 TRBV29-1 . TGCAGCGTTGTCCTGTCGTCGCGAGAGACCCAGTACTTC CSVVLSSRETQYF
15 . TRBJ2-1 TRBV4-1 . TGCGCCAGCAGCCAAGCTCCCAGGACGAGCGATGAGCAGTTCTTC CASSQAPRTSDEQFF
16 . TRBJ2-5 TRBV5-4 TRBD2 TGTGCCAGCAGCTTGGGTCCCTCGGGGGGTCAAGAGACCCAGTACTTC CASSLGPSGGQETQYF